The present T cell receptor (beta chain) was sequenced within a study of T cells in Graves' hyperthyroidism and ophthalmopathy. Study-wide context: The initial diagnosis was the point when peripheral blood was collected, ahead of any treatment.

For this clonotype: The antigen remains undetermined.

A NOSPECS grade of at least 4, a Clinical Activity Score of at least 3 and duration under 3 months were recorded in ophthalmopathy patients. Findings of the study overall: Stable hyperthyroidism was told apart from ophthalmopathy by a model built on 13 V-J features.

Amplification of TCR beta CDR3 regions was performed using RNA transcripts as template. TCR CDR3 regions were first amplified by RT-PCR with HTBI primers. TCRdb reanalysed the multiplex PCR reads using MiXCR and keeps one entry per CDR3 protein. The table shows 240,000 or so distinct CDR3 sequences, with 16% occurring only once. The CDR3 totals 19 residues. The germline gives CDR1 MDHEN, CDR2 SYDVKM. V dropped 7 bases and J dropped 3; count of bases not matched to a gene: 16. Source material: blood. This chain links TRBV28 with TRBJ2-3, with TRBD2 matching over 13 bases. This clonotype originated in a woman between 18 and 29 years old with Graves' ophthalmopathy. DNA for the CDR3: TGTGCCAGCAACTCAGACGCCGGGACTAGCGGGGCTACTACAGATACGCAGTATTTT. Residues: CASNSDAGTSGATTDTQYF. The variable domain in full, completed from reference TRBV28 and TRBJ2-3, reads DVKVTQSSRYLVKRTGEKVFLECVQDMDHENMFWYRQDPGLGLRLIYFSYDVKMKEKGDIPEGYSVSREKKERFSLILESASTNQTSMYLCASNSDAGTSGATTDTQYFGPGTRLTVL.